A selection of T cell receptor beta chains follows, all from one sample in a study of blood T cell repertoires in COVID-19. Method: immunoSEQ multiplex PCR; TCRdb's copy keeps in-frame clones and lacks some. The sample lists around 46,000 clones; approximately 85% were seen once. The material sequenced was peripheral blood. The receptors originated from a human donor in a cohort sampled during active COVID-19. Each CDR3 is given with its conserved first and last residue. The D gene is left open where the match is weak. Size is omitted from some rows. Given values are once, few, many or a class for expanded clones.

v_call	d_call	cdr3_length	j_call	clone_size	cdr3_nt	cdr3_aa
TRBV10-3	TRBD1	14	TRBJ1-2	NA	TGTGCCATCAGTGACCGGGACAGGGGGTATGGCTACACCTTC	CAISDRDRGYGYTF
TRBV19	NA	14	TRBJ1-6	NA	TGTGCCAGTAGTATTGGGCAACCTAATTCACCCCTCCACTTT	CASSIGQPNSPLHF
TRBV3-1/TRBV3-2	NA	17	TRBJ2-7	few	TGTGCCAGCAGCCAAGACGAGGGCCACTTACCCACCTACGAGCAGTACTTC	CASSQDEGHLPTYEQYF
TRBV29-1	TRBD1	13	TRBJ2-1	NA	TGCAGCGTTGGGGACAGGGGATACAATGAGCAGTTCTTC	CSVGDRGYNEQFF
TRBV18	TRBD2	16	TRBJ2-3	NA	TGTGCCAGCTCAGTTGCTAGCGGGAGACACACAGATACGCAGTATTTT	CASSVASGRHTDTQYF
TRBV7-2	NA	14	TRBJ2-7	NA	TGTGCCAGCAGCTTAGGTCTAGCGACCTACGAGCAGTACTTC	CASSLGLATYEQYF
TRBV9	TRBD1	15	TRBJ2-1	NA	TGTGCCAGCAGCGAGGGACAGAACCCTGAGTATGAGCAGTTCTTC	CASSEGQNPEYEQFF
TRBV4-1	NA	15	TRBJ1-3	NA	TGCGCCAGCAGCCAAGTGCGGGGTGGTGGAAACACCATATATTTT	CASSQVRGGGNTIYF
TRBV29-1	TRBD2	13	TRBJ2-2	NA	TGCAGCGTGAGCGGGGCGAACACCGGGGAGCTGTTTTTT	CSVSGANTGELFF
TRBV2	NA	14	TRBJ1-2	NA	TGTGCCAGCAAGTCCGAGGGCCTTTCGGGTGGCTACACCTTC	CASKSEGLSGGYTF